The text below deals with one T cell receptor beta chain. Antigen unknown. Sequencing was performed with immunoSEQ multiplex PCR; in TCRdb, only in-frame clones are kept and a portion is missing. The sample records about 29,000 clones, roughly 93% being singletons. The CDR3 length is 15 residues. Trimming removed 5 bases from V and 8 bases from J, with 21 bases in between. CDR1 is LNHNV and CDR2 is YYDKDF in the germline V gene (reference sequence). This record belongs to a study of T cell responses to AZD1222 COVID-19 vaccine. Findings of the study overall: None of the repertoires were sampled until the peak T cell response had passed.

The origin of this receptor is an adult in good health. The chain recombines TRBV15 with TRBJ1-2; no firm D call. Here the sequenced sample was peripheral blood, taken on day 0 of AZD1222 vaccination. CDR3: CATSASAQPLGGYTF. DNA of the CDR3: TGTGCCACCAGCGCGTCGGCCCAACCTCTGGGGGGCTACACCTTC.